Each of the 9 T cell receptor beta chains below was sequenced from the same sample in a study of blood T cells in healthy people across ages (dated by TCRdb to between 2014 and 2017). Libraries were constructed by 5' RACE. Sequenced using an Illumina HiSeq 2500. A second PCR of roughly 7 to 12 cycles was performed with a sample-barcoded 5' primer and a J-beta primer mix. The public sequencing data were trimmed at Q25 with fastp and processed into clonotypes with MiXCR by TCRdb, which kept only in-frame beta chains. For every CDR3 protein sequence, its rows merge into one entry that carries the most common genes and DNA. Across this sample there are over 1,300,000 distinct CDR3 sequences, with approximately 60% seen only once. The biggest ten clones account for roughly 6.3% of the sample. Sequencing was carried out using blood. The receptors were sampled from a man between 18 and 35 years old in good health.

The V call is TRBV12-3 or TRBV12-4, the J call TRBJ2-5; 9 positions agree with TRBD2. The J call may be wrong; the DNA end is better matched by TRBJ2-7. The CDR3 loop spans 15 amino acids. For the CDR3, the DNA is TGTGCCAGCAGTTTAGTCTCTGCGGGAGGGGGCGAGCAGTACTTC. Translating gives CASSLVSAGGGEQYF.

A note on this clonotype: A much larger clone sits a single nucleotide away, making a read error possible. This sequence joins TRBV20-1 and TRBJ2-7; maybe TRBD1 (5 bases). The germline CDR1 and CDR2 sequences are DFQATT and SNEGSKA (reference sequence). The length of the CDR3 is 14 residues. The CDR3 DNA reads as TGCAGTGCTAGTGGGGCCGGGCCTCAAGAGACCCAGCACTTC. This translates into CSASGAGPQETQHF.

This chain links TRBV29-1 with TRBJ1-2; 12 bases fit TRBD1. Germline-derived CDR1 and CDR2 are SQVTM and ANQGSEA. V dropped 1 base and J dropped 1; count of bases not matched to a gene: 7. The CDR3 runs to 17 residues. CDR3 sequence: CSVEAWDRGPRNYGYTF. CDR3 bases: TGCAGCGTTGAAGCTTGGGACAGGGGGCCTCGTAACTATGGCTACACCTTC.

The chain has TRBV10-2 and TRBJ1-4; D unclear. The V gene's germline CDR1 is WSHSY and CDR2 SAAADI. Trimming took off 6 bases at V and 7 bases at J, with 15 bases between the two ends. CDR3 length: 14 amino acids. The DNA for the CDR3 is TGCGCCAGCAGAATCGGAATATCGGGTGAAAAACTGTTTTTT. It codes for CASRIGISGEKLFF.

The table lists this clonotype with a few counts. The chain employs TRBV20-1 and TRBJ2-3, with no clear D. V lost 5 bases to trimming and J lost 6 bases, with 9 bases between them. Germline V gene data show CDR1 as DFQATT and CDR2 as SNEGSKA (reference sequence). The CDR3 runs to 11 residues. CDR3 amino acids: CSALTVDTQYF. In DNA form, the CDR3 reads TGCAGTGCTCTGACTGTTGATACGCAGTATTTT.

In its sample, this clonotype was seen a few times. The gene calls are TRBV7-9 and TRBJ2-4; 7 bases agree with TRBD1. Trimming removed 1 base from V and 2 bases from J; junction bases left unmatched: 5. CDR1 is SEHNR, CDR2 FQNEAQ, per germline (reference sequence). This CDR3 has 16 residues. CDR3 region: CASSLVQGEPKNIQYF. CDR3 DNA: TGTGCCAGCAGCTTAGTCCAGGGGGAACCCAAAAACATTCAGTACTTC.

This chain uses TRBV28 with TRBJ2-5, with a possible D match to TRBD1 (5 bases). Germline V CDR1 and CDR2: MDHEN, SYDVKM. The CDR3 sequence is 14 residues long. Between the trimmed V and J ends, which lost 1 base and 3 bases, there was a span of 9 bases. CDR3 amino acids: CASSLFIGEETQYF. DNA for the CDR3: TGTGCCAGCAGTTTATTCATAGGGGAAGAGACCCAGTACTTC.

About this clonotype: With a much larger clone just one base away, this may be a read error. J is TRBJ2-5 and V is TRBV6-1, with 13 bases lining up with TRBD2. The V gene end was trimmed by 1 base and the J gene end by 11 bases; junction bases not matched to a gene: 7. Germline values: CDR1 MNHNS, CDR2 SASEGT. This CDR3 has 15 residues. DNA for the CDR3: TGTGCCAGCAGTGAAGGGACTAGCGGGAGCAATGAGCAGTACTTC. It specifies CASSEGTSGSNEQYF.

The CDR3 region has the DNA TGCAGTGCTACTCGGGGTAGGGCCCAGCCCCAGCATTTT. This translates into CSATRGRAQPQHF. This rearrangement joins TRBV20-1 to TRBJ1-5, with unresolved D. The V end lost 4 bases, the J end lost 7 bases, and 14 bases lay between the germline ends. Germline V gene lookup returns CDR1 DFQATT and CDR2 SNEGSKA (reference sequence). This CDR3 region has 13 residues.